These T cell receptor beta chains were read from a single sample in a study of T cell responses to AZD1222 COVID-19 vaccine. Profiled with immunoSEQ multiplex PCR; TCRdb holds only in-frame clones, not every one. The repertoire consists of 65,000 to 75,000 clones, with around 82% occurring once and the leading ten covering about 50%. The sample here was peripheral blood, taken 28 days after the second AZD1222 dose. Receptors were obtained from an adult who received the AZD1222 COVID-19 vaccine. CDR3s include the opening cysteine and the closing phenylalanine or tryptophan.

V gene	J gene	CDR3 protein
TRBV15	TRBJ1-5	CATSTSNQPQHF
TRBV10-2	TRBJ1-5	CASSRTGSNQPQHF
TRBV7-6	TRBJ2-3	CASSLVGAVTDTQYF
TRBV12-2	TRBJ2-7	CASRLVLTGQGFYEQYF
TRBV28	TRBJ1-2	CASSLRGRGYTF
TRBV30	TRBJ2-7	CAGGGGPYEQYF
TRBV5-1	TRBJ2-5	CASSLDWRSRTQYF
TRBV14	TRBJ2-7	CASNTGTYEQYF
TRBV28	TRBJ2-5	CASSSLRGGEKTQYF
TRBV19	TRBJ1-2	CASSTVAGTVHGYTF
TRBV29-1	TRBJ2-2	CSVRGTSGMVGELFF
TRBV5-8	TRBJ2-7	CASSLVRQRSSYEQYF
TRBV2	TRBJ1-4	CASKKQGATNEKLFF
TRBV5-1	TRBJ2-5	CASSLGQAGTRETQYF
TRBV6-1	TRBJ1-4	CASSEVSVQRGFSTNEKLFF
TRBV27	TRBJ2-1	CASRLLGSSYNEQFF
TRBV19	TRBJ1-1	CASRTGNLNTEAFF
TRBV5-1	TRBJ2-1	CASSVGTGTPLGDEQFF
TRBV29-1	TRBJ2-1	CSVEVGMGQFF
TRBV28	TRBJ2-3	CASSLDTQYF
TRBV5-4	TRBJ2-3	CASSLAAGQSTDTQYF
TRBV9	TRBJ2-2	CASSVARSGRDTGELFF
TRBV11-3	TRBJ1-6	CASSSEYNSPLHF
TRBV6-1	TRBJ2-7	CASSDGTPPYEQYF